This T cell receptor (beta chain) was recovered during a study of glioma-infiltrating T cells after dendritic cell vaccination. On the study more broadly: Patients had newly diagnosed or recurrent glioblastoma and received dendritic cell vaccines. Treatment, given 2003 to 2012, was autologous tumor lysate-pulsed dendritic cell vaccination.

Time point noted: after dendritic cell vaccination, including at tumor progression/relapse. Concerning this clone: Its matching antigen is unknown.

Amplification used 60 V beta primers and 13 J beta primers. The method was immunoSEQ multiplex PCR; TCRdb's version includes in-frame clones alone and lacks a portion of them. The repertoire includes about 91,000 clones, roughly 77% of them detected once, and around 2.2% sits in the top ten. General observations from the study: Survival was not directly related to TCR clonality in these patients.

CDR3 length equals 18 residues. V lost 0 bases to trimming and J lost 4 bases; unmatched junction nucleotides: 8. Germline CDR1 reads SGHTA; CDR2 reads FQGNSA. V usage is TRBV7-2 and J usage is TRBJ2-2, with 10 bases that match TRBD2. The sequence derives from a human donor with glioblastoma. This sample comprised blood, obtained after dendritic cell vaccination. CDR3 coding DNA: TGTGCCAGCAGCTTAGCCCCTAGCGGGGGCGGGGGCACCGGGGAGCTGTTTTTT. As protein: CASSLAPSGGGGTGELFF.